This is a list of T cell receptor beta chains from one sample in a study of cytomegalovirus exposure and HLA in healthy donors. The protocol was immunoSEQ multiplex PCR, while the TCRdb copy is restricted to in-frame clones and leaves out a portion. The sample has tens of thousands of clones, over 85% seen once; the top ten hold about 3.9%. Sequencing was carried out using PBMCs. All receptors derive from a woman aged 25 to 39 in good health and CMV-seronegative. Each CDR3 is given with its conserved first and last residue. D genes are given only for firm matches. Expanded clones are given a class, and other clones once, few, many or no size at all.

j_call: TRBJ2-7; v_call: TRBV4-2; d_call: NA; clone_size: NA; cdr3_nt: TGTGCCAGCAGCCAAGATTGGCCCTCTTACGAGCAGTACTTC; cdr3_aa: CASSQDWPSYEQYF
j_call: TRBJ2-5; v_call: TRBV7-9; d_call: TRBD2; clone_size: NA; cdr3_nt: TGTGCCAGGGGGACTAGCGGGGAAGAGACCCAGTACTTC; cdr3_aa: CARGTSGEETQYF
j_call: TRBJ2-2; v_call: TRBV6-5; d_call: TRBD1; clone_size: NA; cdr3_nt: TGTGCCAGCAGACTCATGACAGGGACCACCGGGGAGCTGTTTTTT; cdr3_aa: CASRLMTGTTGELFF
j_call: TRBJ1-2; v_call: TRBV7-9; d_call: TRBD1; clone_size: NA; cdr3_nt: TGTGCCAGCAGCACTTCGACAGGGAACTATGGCTACACCTTC; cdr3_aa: CASSTSTGNYGYTF
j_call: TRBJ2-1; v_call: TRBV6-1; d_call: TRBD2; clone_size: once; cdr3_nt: TGTGCCAGTTTGGGACTAGCGGTAATCTACAATGAGCAGTTCTTC; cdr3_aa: CASLGLAVIYNEQFF
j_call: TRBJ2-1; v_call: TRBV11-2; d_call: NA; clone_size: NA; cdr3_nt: TGTGCCAGCAGCTTAGACGGGAGAGGTACCAATGAGCAGTTCTTC; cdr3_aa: CASSLDGRGTNEQFF
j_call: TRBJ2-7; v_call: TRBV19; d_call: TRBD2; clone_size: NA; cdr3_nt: TGTGCCAGTAGTAGGGGGGTAGCGGGAACCTACGAGCAGTACTTC; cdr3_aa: CASSRGVAGTYEQYF
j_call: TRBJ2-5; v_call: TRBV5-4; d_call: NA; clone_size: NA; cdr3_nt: TGTGCCAGCAGCTTGGGGTGGGGCGGTCATGGGGAGACCCAGTACTTC; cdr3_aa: CASSLGWGGHGETQYF
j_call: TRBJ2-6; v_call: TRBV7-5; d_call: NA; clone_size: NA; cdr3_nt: TGTGTCAGAAGCCATACGGACAGGGGGCCTGGGGCCAACGTCCTGACTTTC; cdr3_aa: CVRSHTDRGPGANVLTF
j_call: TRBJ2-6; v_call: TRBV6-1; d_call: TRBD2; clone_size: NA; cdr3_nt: TGTGCCAGCAGTGAAGTGGGGAGGGTCTCTGGGGCCAACGTCCTGACTTTC; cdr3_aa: CASSEVGRVSGANVLTF
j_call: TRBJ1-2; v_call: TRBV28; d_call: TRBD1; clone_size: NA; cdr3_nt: TGTGCCAGCAGTCGGGACAGATCTAACTATGGCTACACCTTC; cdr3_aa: CASSRDRSNYGYTF
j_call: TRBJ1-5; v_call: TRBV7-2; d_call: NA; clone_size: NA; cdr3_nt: TGTGCCAGCAGCTTAGCGACTGATCTTAGCAATCAGCCCCAGCATTTT; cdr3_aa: CASSLATDLSNQPQHF
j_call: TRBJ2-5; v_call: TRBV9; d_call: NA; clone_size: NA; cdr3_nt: TGTGCCAGCAGCGCGGGGGAAGAGACCCAGTACTTC; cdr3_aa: CASSAGEETQYF
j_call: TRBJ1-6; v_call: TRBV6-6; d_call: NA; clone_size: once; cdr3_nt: TGTGCCAGCAGGCTGAAACCTGGTGCGGGGTCACCCCTCCACTTT; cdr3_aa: CASRLKPGAGSPLHF
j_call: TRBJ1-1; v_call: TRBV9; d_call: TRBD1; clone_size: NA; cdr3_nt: TGTGCCAGCAGCGAGCAGGGGGCGAGTACTGAAGCTTTCTTT; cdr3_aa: CASSEQGASTEAFF
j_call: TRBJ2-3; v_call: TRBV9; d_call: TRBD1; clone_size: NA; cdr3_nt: TGTGTCAGCAGCCGAGGGACAGGGGGTTCAGATACGCAGTATTTT; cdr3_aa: CVSSRGTGGSDTQYF
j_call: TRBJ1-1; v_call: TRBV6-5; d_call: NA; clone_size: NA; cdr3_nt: TGTGCCAGCAGTTACTCAGACAGTATGAACACTGAAGCTTTCTTT; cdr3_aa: CASSYSDSMNTEAFF
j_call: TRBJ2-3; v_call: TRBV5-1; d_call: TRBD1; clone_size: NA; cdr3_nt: TGCGCCAGCAGCTTGGCGGGACAGGCATTAAATCGGGTGAGGGGCACAGATACGCAGTATTTT; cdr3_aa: CASSLAGQALNRVRGTDTQYF
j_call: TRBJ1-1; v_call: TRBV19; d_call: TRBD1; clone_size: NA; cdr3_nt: TGTGCCAGTAGTATACTAACAGGGGGCGCAAAGACTGAAGCTTTCTTT; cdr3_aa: CASSILTGGAKTEAFF
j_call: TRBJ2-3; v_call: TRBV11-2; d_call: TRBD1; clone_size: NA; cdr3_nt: TGTGCCAGCAGCTTAGCAGACAGGGCATACACAGATACGCAGTATTTT; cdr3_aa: CASSLADRAYTDTQYF
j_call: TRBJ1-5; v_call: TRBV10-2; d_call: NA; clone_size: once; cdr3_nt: TGCGCCAGCAGTGAGTCGAGACGGGGTAGAGGCAATCAGCCCCAGCATTTT; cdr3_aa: CASSESRRGRGNQPQHF
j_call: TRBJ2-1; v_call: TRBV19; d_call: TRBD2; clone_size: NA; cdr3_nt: TGTGCCAGTAGTATCCCTTTTGGTGGTAGCGGGAGTGGCAATGAGCAGTTCTTC; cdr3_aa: CASSIPFGGSGSGNEQFF
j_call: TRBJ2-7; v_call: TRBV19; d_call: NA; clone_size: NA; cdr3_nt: TGTGCCAGTAGTATAGTCATGAGCTCCTACGAGCAGTACTTC; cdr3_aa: CASSIVMSSYEQYF
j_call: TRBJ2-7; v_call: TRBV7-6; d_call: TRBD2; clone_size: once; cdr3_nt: TGTGCCAGCAGCTTAGTGGAGTTGAGTAGCGGGAGTGTCTACGAGCAGTACTTC; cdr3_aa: CASSLVELSSGSVYEQYF
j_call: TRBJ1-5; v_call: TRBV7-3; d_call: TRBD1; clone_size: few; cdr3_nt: TGTGCCAGCAGCTTAGAGGGACAGGGGTATAATCAGCCCCAGCATTTT; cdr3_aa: CASSLEGQGYNQPQHF
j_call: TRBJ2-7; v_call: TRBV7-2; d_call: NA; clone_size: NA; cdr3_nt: TGTGCCAGCAGCTTAGCCGCCAGGCGACCTTCGTCCGAGCAGTACTTC; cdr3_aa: CASSLAARRPSSEQYF
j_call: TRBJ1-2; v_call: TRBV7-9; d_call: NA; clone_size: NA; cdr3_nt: TGTGCCAGCAGCTTAGCCAGTGAAAGGGGGGGCTACACCTTC; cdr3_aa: CASSLASERGGYTF
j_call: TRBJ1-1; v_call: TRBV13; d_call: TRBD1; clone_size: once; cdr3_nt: TGTGCCAGCAGCCGGGGACAGGGCAATGAAGCTTTCTTT; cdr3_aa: CASSRGQGNEAFF
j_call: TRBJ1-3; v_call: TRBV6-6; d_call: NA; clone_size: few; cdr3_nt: TGTGCCAGCAGTTACTCGAAGGGGTACACCATATATTTT; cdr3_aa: CASSYSKGYTIYF
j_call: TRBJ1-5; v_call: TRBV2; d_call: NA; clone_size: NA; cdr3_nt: TGTGCCAGCAGTGAAGCGAGGAAGAGACCAGGGCAGCCCCAGCATTTT; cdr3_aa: CASSEARKRPGQPQHF
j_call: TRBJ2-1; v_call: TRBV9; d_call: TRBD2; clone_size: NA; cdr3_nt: TGTGCCAGCAGCGTAGGCCCGGGGGGCTCCTACAATGAGCAGTTCTTC; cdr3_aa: CASSVGPGGSYNEQFF
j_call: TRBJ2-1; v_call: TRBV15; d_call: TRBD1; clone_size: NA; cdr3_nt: TGTGCCACCAGCAGGCGACAGGGGGTTGCGGATGAGCAGTTCTTC; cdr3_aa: CATSRRQGVADEQFF
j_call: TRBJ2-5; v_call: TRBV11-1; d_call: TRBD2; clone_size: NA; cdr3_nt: TGTGCCAGCAGCTCGAGCCAGCGGGAGGGCCAAGAGACCCAGTACTTC; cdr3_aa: CASSSSQREGQETQYF
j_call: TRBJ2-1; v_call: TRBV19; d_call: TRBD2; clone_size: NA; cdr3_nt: TGTGCCAGTAGACAGGGACTAGCAAACAATGAGCAGTTCTTC; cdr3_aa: CASRQGLANNEQFF
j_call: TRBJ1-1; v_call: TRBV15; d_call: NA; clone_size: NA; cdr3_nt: TGTGCCACCAGCAGAGATAAGAGAAACACTGAAGCTTTCTTT; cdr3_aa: CATSRDKRNTEAFF
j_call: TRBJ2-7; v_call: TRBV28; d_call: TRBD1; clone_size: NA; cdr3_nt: TGTGCCAGCAGCCCGACCCTGACAGGGATCCACTACGAGCAGTACTTC; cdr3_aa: CASSPTLTGIHYEQYF